This T cell receptor (beta chain) was sequenced during a study of T cell repertoires in cytomegalovirus infection. Study at large: CMV epitopes used comprised recently identified HLA-C-restricted ones and well-studied HLA-B-restricted ones. TCR beta signatures that were public indicated CMV infection and matching HLA type.

The CDR3 contains 15 residues. Germline CDR1 is MNHNY and CDR2 is SVGAGI (reference sequence). V lost 2 bases and J 6 bases, leaving 14 bases between the germline ends. In its sample, this clonotype was seen a few times. The antigen is undetermined. Study results and limitations: What dominated the ex vivo response were HLA-C-restricted CMV-specific TCR beta clonotypes. Based on cumulative public TCR beta family frequency, carriers of CMV plus the relevant HLA were identified.

Each CDR3 protein is one row after TCRdb ran MiXCR on the reads. The sample lists hundreds of thousands of distinct CDR3 sequences, about 44% occurring once. This chain uses TRBV6-6 with TRBJ1-5; the D is unclear. This receptor was obtained from a human donor in good health (CMV status not recorded). Some clones in this sample may be carry-over from other donors' samples. This material consisted of cultured PBMCs, taken from culture after CMV antigen stimulation. This CDR3 is CASSYGPQTGQPQHF. DNA for the CDR3: TGTGCCAGCAGTTACGGCCCCCAGACCGGTCAGCCCCAGCATTTT.